The present TCR beta chain was sequenced within a study of regulatory T cells in long-lasting Graves disease. Construction of TCR beta libraries relied on iRepertoire HTBI primers and on Arm-PCR targeting CDR3 regions. In TCRdb, the multiplex PCR reads were re-called with MiXCR into one record per CDR3 protein. The sample includes roughly 560,000 distinct CDR3 sequences, around 12% seen only once; the top ten take more than 8%. Documented time point: newly diagnosed GD, antithyroid drugs for less than 3 months. PBMC RNA served as the TCR library source. This clonotype was counted many times. The sample also formed part of further work on T cells in Graves' hyperthyroidism and ophthalmopathy.

Sequencing was performed on peripheral blood mononuclear cells (PBMCs), taken at new diagnosis, from a patient treated with antithyroid drugs. This receptor was identified in a woman aged 25 to 39 with Graves disease.

DNA for the CDR3: TGTGCCAGCAGCCGTACCCCGGGAAGTGAGCAGTTCTTC. Translation gives CASSRTPGSEQFF. V usage is TRBV12-3 or TRBV12-4 and J usage is TRBJ2-1; a weak D match, TRBD2 (5 bases). V was pared by 6 bases and J by 9 bases, with 15 bases between. The CDR3 extends over 13 amino acids.